Shown below are 7 T cell receptor beta chains from a single sample sequenced in a study of T cells after yellow fever vaccination. TCRdb redid the calling of the 5' RACE reads with MiXCR, one entry per CDR3 protein. The profile shows 400,000 or so distinct CDR3 sequences, under 20% of them singletons. Sequences were derived from PBMCs, sampled before the yellow fever booster vaccination. Every receptor here comes from a man between 18 and 29 years old who received the YFV17D yellow fever vaccine.

The gene calls are TRBV6-4 and TRBJ2-1, with 9 positions matching TRBD2. The CDR3 is 14 amino acids. Losses at the gene ends were 3 bases for V and 8 bases for J; bases not matched to a gene: 5. Germline lookup yields CDR1 MRHNA and CDR2 SNTAGT. CDR3 loop: CASSESGGMDEQFF. DNA for the CDR3: TGTGCCAGCAGTGAAAGCGGGGGGATGGATGAGCAGTTCTTC.

This clonotype was seen repeatedly, ten times or more. The chain couples TRBV29-1 to TRBJ1-1; 7 positions match TRBD1. This CDR3 is built from 12 residues. With V trimmed by 5 bases and J by 4 bases, 4 bases remained unmatched. The V gene's germline CDR1 is SQVTM and CDR2 ANQGSEA. CDR3 sequence: CSVKGAGTEAFF. CDR3 DNA sequence: TGCAGCGTTAAGGGGGCTGGCACTGAAGCTTTCTTT.

This clonotype was observed at least ten times. The rearrangement uses TRBV4-1 and TRBJ2-1; the D gene is possibly TRBD1 (6 bases). CDR3 length: 13 residues. Trimming removed 3 bases at V and 4 bases at J, with 7 bases between. The germline gives CDR1 MGHRA, CDR2 YSYEKL. The DNA of the CDR3 is TGCGCCAGCAGCCAGGGGGCGTACAATGAGCAGTTCTTC. It encodes CASSQGAYNEQFF.

The V gene is TRBV12-3 or TRBV12-4, the J gene TRBJ1-1; D unclear. V gave up 1 base and J gave up 2 bases, with 8 bases separating them. The CDR3 has 14 amino acids. CDR3 sequence: CASSLGPANTEAFF. The CDR3 DNA follows: TGTGCCAGCAGTTTAGGGCCAGCTAACACTGAAGCTTTCTTT.

This clonotype was seen only a few times. This chain's CDR3 is CASSQDGRRGTEAFF. CDR3 DNA sequence: TGCGCCAGCAGCCAAGACGGGAGGAGAGGCACTGAAGCTTTCTTT. V gene TRBV4-3 combines with J gene TRBJ1-1; no firm D call. From germline, CDR1 is LGHNA and CDR2 YSLEER. CDR3 length: 15 residues. Trimming removed 0 bases at V and 4 bases at J, with 12 bases between.

The gene calls are TRBV4-1 and TRBJ1-5; D call uncertain. The CDR3 has 15 amino acids. Germline CDR1 MGHRA, CDR2 YSYEKL. Deletions cut 2 bases from V and 9 bases from J, with 17 bases between. CDR3 amino acids: CASSQLTKWELPQHF. CDR3 DNA: TGCGCCAGCAGCCAACTGACAAAATGGGAACTGCCCCAGCATTTT.

V is TRBV6-6 and J is TRBJ1-1; D uncertain. Germline CDR1 and CDR2: MNHNY and SVGAGI (reference sequence). Trimming took off 10 bases at V and 1 base at J, with 13 bases between the two ends. The CDR3 has 13 residues. Here the CDR3 DNA reads TGTGCCACCTGGCGTGCAGGGAACACTGAAGCTTTCTTT. Protein sequence: CATWRAGNTEAFF.